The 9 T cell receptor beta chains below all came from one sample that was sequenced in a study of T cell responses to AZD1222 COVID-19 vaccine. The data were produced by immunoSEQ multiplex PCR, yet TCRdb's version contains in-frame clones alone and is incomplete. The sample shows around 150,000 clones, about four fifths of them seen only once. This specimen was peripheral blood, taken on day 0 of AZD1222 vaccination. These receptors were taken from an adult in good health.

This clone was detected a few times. CDR3 in amino acids: CASSYSAEVLSYEQYF. The CDR3 nucleotides are TGTGCCAGCAGTTACTCGGCAGAGGTGTTATCCTACGAGCAGTACTTC. The rearrangement uses TRBV6-5 and TRBJ2-7; D unresolved. The CDR3 has 16 amino acids. Between the trimmed V and J ends, which lost 0 bases and 1 base, there was a span of 13 bases. Looked up from germline, CDR1 is MNHEY and CDR2 is SVGAGI.

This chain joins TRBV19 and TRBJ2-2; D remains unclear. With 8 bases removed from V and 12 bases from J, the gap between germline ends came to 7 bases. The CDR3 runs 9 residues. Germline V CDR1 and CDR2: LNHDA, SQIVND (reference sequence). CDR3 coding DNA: TGTGCCAGTGGAACCCAGCTGTTTTTT. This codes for CASGTQLFF. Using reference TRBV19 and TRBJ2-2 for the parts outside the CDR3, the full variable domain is DGGITQSPKYLFRKEGQNVTLSCEQNLNHDAMYWYRQDPGQGLRLIYYSQIVNDFQKGDIAEGYSVSREKKESFPLTVTSAQKNPTAFYLCASGTQLFFGEGSRLTVL.

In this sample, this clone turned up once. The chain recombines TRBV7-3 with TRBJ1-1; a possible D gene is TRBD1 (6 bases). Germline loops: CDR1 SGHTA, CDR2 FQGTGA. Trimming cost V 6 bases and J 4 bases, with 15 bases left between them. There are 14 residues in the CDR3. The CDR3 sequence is CASRAGGLGTEAFF. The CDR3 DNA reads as TGTGCCAGCAGGGCGGGGGGCCTTGGCACTGAAGCTTTCTTT.

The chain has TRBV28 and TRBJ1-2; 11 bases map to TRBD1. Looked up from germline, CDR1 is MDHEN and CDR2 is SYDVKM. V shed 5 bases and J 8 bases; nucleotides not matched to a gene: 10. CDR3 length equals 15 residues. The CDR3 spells CASSQGGQGAGGYTF. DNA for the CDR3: TGTGCCAGCAGTCAAGGCGGACAGGGGGCAGGAGGCTACACCTTC.

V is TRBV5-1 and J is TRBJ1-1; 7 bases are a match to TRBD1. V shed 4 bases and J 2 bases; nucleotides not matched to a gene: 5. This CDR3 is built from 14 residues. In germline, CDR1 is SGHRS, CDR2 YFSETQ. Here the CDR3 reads CASSMDRTNTEAFF. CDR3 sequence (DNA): TGCGCCAGCAGCATGGACAGGACTAACACTGAAGCTTTCTTT.

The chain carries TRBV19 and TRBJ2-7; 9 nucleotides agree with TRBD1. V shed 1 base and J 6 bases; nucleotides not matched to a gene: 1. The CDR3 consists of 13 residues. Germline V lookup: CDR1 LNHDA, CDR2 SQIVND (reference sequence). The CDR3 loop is CASSIGQGGEQYF. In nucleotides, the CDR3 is TGTGCCAGTAGTATAGGACAGGGGGGCGAGCAGTACTTC.

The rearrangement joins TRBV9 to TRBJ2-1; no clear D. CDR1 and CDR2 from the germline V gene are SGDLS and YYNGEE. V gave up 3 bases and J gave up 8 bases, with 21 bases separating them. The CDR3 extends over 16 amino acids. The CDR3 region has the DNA TGTGCCAGCAGCGGAGGAGAGAGCGAACAGTTCGATGAGCAGTTCTTC. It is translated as CASSGGESEQFDEQFF.

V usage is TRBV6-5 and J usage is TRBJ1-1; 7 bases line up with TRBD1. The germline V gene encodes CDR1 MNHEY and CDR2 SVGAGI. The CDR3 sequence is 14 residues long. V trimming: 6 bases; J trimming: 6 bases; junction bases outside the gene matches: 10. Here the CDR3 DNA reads TGTGCCAGCAGGGGGACAGTTTCCGCTGCTGAAGCTTTCTTT. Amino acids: CASRGTVSAAEAFF.

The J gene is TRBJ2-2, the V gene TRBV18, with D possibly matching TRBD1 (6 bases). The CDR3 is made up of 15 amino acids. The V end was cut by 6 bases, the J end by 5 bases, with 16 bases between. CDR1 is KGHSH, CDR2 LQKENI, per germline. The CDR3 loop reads CASSSGQQLTGELFF. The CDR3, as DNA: TGTGCCAGCTCCTCTGGACAGCAGCTAACCGGGGAGCTGTTTTTT. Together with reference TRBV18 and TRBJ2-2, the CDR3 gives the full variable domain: NAGVMQNPRHLVRRRGQEARLRCSPMKGHSHVYWYRQLPEEGLKFMVYLQKENIIDESGMPKERFSAEFPKEGPSILRIQQVVRGDSAAYFCASSSGQQLTGELFFGEGSRLTVL.